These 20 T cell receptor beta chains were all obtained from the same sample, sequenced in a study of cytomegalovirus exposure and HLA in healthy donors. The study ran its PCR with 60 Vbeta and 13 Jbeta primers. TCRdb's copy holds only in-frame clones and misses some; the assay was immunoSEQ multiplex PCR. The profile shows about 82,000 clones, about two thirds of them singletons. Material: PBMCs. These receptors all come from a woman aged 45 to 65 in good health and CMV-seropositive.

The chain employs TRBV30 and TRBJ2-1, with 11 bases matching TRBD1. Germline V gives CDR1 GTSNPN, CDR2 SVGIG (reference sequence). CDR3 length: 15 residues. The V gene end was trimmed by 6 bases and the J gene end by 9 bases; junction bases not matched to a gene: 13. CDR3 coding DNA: TGTGCCTGTCCCCCCGGGACAGGGGGGTTGGGTGAGCAGTTCTTC. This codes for CACPPGTGGLGEQFF.

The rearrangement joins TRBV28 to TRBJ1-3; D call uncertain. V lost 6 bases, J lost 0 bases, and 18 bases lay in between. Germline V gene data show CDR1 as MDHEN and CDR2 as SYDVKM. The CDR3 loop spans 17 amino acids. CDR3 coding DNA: TGTGCCAGCAGCCGCCCCTACAGCCTTCCCTCTGGAAACACCATATATTTT. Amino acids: CASSRPYSLPSGNTIYF.

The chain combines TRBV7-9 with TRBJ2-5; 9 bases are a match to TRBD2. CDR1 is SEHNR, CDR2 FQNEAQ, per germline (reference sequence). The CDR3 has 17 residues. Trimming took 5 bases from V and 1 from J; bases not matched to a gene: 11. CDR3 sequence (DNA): TGTGCCAGCAGCCCCCCGGCGGGGGGGCCCATCCAAGAGACCCAGTACTTC. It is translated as CASSPPAGGPIQETQYF.

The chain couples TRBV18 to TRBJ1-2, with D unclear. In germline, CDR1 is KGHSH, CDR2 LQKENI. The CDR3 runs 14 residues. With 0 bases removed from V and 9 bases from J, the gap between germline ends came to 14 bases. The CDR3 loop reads CASSPPGQAASYTF. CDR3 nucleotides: TGTGCCAGCTCACCACCGGGCCAGGCTGCCAGCTACACCTTC. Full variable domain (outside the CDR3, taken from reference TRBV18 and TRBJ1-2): NAGVMQNPRHLVRRRGQEARLRCSPMKGHSHVYWYRQLPEEGLKFMVYLQKENIIDESGMPKERFSAEFPKEGPSILRIQQVVRGDSAAYFCASSPPGQAASYTFGSGTRLTVV.

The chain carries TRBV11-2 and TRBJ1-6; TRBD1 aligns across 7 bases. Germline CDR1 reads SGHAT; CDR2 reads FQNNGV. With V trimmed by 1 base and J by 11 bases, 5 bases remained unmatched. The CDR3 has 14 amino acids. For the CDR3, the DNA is TGTGCCAGCAGCTTAGGACAGGGTGAGGCACCCCTCCACTTT. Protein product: CASSLGQGEAPLHF.

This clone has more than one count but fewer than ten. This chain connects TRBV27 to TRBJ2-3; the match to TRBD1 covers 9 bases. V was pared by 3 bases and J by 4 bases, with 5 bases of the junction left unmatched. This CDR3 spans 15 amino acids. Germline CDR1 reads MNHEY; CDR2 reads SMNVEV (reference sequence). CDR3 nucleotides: TGTGCCAGCAGTTTCACAGGGGGCAGCGCAGATACGCAGTATTTT. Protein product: CASSFTGGSADTQYF.

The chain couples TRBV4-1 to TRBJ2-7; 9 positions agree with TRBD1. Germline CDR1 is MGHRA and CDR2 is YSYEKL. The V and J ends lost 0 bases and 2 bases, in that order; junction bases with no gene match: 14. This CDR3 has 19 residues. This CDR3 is CASSQDDSQGQGLAYEQYF. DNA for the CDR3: TGCGCCAGCAGCCAAGATGACAGTCAGGGACAGGGCTTGGCCTACGAGCAGTACTTC.

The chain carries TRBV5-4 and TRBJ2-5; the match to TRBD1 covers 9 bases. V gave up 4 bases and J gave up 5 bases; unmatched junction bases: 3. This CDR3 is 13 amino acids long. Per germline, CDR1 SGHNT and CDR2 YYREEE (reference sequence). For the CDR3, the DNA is TGTGCCAGCAGCCGTGGACAGGGGGAGACCCAGTACTTC. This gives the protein CASSRGQGETQYF.

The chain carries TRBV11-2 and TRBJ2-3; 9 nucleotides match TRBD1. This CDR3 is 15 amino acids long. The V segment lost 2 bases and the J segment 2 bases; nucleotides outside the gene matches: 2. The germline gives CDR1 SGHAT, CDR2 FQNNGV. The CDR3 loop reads CASSLRTGVTDTQYF. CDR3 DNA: TGTGCCAGCAGCTTACGGACAGGGGTCACAGATACGCAGTATTTT. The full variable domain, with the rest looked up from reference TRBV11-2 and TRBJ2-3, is EAGVAQSPRYKIIEKRQSVAFWCNPISGHATLYWYQQILGQGPKLLIQFQNNGVVDDSQLPKDRFSAERLKGVDSTLKIQPAKLEDSAVYLCASSLRTGVTDTQYFGPGTRLTVL.

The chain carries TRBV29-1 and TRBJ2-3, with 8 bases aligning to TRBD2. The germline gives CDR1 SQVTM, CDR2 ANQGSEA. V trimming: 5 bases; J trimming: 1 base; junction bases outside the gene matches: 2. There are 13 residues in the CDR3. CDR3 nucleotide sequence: TGCAGCGTTTCACTAGCGGGCACAGATACGCAGTATTTT. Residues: CSVSLAGTDTQYF.

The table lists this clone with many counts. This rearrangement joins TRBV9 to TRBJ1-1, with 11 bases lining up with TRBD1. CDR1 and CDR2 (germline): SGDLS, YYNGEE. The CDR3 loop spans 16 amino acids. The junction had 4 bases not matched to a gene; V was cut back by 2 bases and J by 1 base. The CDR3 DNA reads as TGTGCCAGCAGCGTTGGACAGGGGGCCTCGAACACTGAAGCTTTCTTT. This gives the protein CASSVGQGASNTEAFF.

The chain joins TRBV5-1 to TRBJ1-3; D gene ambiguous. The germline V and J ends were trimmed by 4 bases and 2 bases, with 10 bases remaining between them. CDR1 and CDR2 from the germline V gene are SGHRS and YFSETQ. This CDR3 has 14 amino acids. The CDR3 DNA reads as TGCGCCAGCAGCCCCGACAAAGCTGGAAACACCATATATTTT. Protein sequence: CASSPDKAGNTIYF.

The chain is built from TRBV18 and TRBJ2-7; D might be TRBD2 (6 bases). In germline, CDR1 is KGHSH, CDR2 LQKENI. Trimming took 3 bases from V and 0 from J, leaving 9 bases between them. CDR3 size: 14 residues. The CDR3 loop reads CASSPAGSSYEQYF. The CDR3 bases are TGTGCCAGCTCACCCGCGGGGAGCTCCTACGAGCAGTACTTC. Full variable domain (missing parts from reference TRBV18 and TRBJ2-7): NAGVMQNPRHLVRRRGQEARLRCSPMKGHSHVYWYRQLPEEGLKFMVYLQKENIIDESGMPKERFSAEFPKEGPSILRIQQVVRGDSAAYFCASSPAGSSYEQYFGPGTRLTVT.

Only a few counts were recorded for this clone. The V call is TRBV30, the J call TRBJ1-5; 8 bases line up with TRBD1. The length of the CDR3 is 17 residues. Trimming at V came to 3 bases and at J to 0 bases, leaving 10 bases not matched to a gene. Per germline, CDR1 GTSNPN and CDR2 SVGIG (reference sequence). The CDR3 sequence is CAWSDRGRAISNQPQHF. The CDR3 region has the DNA TGTGCCTGGAGCGACAGGGGAAGGGCGATTAGCAATCAGCCCCAGCATTTT.

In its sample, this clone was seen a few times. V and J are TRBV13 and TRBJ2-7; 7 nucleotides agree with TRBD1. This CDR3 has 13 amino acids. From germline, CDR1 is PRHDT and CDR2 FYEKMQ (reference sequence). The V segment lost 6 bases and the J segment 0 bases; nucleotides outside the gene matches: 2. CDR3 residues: CASRDRVSYEQYF. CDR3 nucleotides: TGTGCCAGCAGAGACAGGGTCTCCTACGAGCAGTACTTC.

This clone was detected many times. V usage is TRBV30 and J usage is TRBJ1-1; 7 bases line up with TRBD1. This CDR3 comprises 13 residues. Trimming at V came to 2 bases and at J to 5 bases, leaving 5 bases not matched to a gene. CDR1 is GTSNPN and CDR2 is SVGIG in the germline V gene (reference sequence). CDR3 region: CAWSWDSGTEAFF. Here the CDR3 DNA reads TGTGCCTGGAGTTGGGACAGTGGGACTGAAGCTTTCTTT. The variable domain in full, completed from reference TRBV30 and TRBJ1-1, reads SQTIHQWPATLVQPVGSPLSLECTVEGTSNPNLYWYRQAAGRGLQLLFYSVGIGQISSEVPQNLSASRPQDRQFILSSKKLLLSDSGFYLCAWSWDSGTEAFFGQGTRLTVV.

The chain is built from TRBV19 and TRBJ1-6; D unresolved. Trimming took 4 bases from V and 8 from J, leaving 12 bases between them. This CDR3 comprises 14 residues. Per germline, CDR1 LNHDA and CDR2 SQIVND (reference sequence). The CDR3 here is CASSTPEPYSPLHF. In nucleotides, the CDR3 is TGTGCCAGTAGTACGCCGGAGCCATATTCACCCCTCCACTTT.

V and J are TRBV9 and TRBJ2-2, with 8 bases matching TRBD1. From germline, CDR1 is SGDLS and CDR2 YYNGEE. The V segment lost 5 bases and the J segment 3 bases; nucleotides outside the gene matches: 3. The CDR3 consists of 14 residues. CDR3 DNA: TGTGCCAGCAGGTGGACAGGGCACACCGGGGAGCTGTTTTTT. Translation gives CASRWTGHTGELFF.

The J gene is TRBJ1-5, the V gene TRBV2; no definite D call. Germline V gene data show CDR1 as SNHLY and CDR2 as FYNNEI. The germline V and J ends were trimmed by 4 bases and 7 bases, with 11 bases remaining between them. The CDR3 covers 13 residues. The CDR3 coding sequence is TGTGCCAGCAGTGTTACGCGGGAGCAGCCCCAGCATTTT. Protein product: CASSVTREQPQHF.

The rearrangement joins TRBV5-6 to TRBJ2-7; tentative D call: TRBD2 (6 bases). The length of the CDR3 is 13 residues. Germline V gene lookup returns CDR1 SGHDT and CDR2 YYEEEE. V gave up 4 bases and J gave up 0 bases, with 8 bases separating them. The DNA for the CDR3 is TGTGCCAGCAGCACGGGACTCTCCTACGAGCAGTACTTC. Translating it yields CASSTGLSYEQYF.